This T cell receptor (beta chain) was captured in a study of cytomegalovirus exposure and HLA in healthy donors. In the study overall: According to later analysis, the same platform produced the 100 to 150 validation and approximately 630 first-cohort repertoires.

The assay was immunoSEQ multiplex PCR, and TCRdb's table has in-frame clones only and misses some. The data hold a few hundred thousand clones, with roughly 84% observed a single time. The source of this sequence is a young man in good health and CMV-seropositive. Sequenced sample: PBMCs.

The CDR3 bases are TGTGCCAGCAGCCGATTTGGGAATCCCTACGAGCAGTACTTC. The encoded protein is CASSRFGNPYEQYF. The chain links TRBV14 to TRBJ2-7; D is ambiguous. Trimming left V 4 bases short and J 2 bases short, with 12 bases between. The CDR3 totals 14 residues. Germline CDR1 is SGHDN and CDR2 is FVKESK. Full variable domain (outside the CDR3, taken from reference TRBV14 and TRBJ2-7): EAGVTQFPSHSVIEKGQTVTLRCDPISGHDNLYWYRRVMGKEIKFLLHFVKESKQDESGMPNNRFLAERTGGTYSTLKVQPAELEDSGVYFCASSRFGNPYEQYFGPGTRLTVT.